The 21 T cell receptor beta chains below were found in one sample sequenced in a study of cytomegalovirus exposure and HLA in healthy donors. PCR was performed using 60 Vbeta and 13 Jbeta primers. The repertoire was sequenced with immunoSEQ multiplex PCR; TCRdb's copy has only in-frame clones and lacks some. The table lists about 160,000 clones, 75% to 85% of them singletons, with 0.95% to 1% in the top ten. The specimen was PBMCs. Receptors originate from a girl aged 2-10 years in good health and CMV-seropositive.

The chain is built from TRBV6-6 and TRBJ2-7; D is perhaps TRBD1 (5 bases). V gave up 0 bases and J gave up 3 bases, with 15 bases separating them. There are 16 residues in the CDR3. Germline V CDR1 and CDR2: MNHNY, SVGAGI (reference sequence). DNA for the CDR3: TGTGCCAGCAGTTACTCGACGGGCAGGGCTTACTACGAGCAGTACTTC. Protein sequence: CASSYSTGRAYYEQYF.

The chain joins TRBV4-2 to TRBJ1-1; D is unresolved. Germline loops: CDR1 LGHNA, CDR2 YNFKEQ. CDR3 length: 15 residues. The germline V and J ends were trimmed by 5 bases and 1 base, with 14 bases remaining between them. CDR3 bases: TGTGCCAGCAGCGCTGGGCTTCCCTCGAACACTGAAGCTTTCTTT. The encoded protein is CASSAGLPSNTEAFF.

This chain links TRBV28 with TRBJ2-7; 11 nucleotides align to TRBD2. The CDR3 runs to 17 residues. Germline V lookup: CDR1 MDHEN, CDR2 SYDVKM. V gave up 8 bases and J gave up 0 bases; unmatched junction bases: 12. The CDR3 spells CASWGTSGSLTSYEQYF. CDR3 DNA: TGTGCCAGCTGGGGGACTAGCGGCTCCCTTACCTCCTACGAGCAGTACTTC.

This clone has more than one count but fewer than ten. The chain joins TRBV27 to TRBJ1-5, with D perhaps matching TRBD1 (5 bases). The germline gives CDR1 MNHEY, CDR2 SMNVEV (reference sequence). V gave up 8 bases and J gave up 0 bases, with 8 bases separating them. The CDR3 loop spans 13 amino acids. The CDR3 DNA is TGTGCCAGCGGACAATATAGCAATCAGCCCCAGCATTTT. It is translated as CASGQYSNQPQHF.

J is TRBJ1-1 and V is TRBV7-9; 8 bases fit TRBD1. V gave up 3 bases and J gave up 3 bases; unmatched junction bases: 15. The CDR3 covers 18 residues. Germline values: CDR1 SEHNR, CDR2 FQNEAQ (reference sequence). The CDR3 DNA sequence: TGTGCCAGCAGCTTTTACGTGCAGGGGGCGCGGTCGTACACTGAAGCTTTCTTT. Translated: CASSFYVQGARSYTEAFF.

V and J are TRBV10-2 and TRBJ1-2, with D possibly TRBD1 on 6 matching bases. V shed 0 bases and J shed 4 bases, with 12 bases lying between them. Germline lookup yields CDR1 WSHSY and CDR2 SAAADI. The CDR3 contains 15 residues. This CDR3 is CASSESRRTVYGYTF. As DNA, the CDR3 is TGCGCCAGCAGTGAGTCAAGGCGGACAGTCTATGGCTACACCTTC.

The chain recombines TRBV2 with TRBJ2-3; D call uncertain. There are 14 residues in the CDR3. V lost 3 bases, J lost 1 base, and 8 bases lay in between. In germline, CDR1 is SNHLY, CDR2 FYNNEI. CDR3 in amino acids: CASSDSSGTDTQYF. The CDR3, as DNA: TGTGCCAGCAGTGACTCGAGCGGCACAGATACGCAGTATTTT.

V usage is TRBV19 and J usage is TRBJ2-5; D possibly corresponds to TRBD1 (6 bases). V shed 7 bases and J shed 7 bases, with 16 bases lying between them. From germline, CDR1 is LNHDA and CDR2 SQIVND (reference sequence). The CDR3 runs 13 residues. In DNA form, the CDR3 reads TGTGCCAGTAAAGGACAGCCACCAGGGACCCAGTACTTC. Protein: CASKGQPPGTQYF.

V is TRBV27 and J is TRBJ2-3, with 9 bases fitting TRBD1. This CDR3 is 16 amino acids long. Germline CDR1 MNHEY, CDR2 SMNVEV (reference sequence). Trimming cost V 5 bases and J 5 bases; bases outside gene matches: 11. This chain's CDR3 is CASSPLDRGGRDTQYF. The DNA of the CDR3 is TGTGCCAGCAGTCCTTTAGACAGGGGGGGCCGAGATACGCAGTATTTT.

The chain carries TRBV27 and TRBJ2-3, with TRBD2 identical over 12 bases. The trim removed 4 bases at V and 3 bases at J, leaving 5 bases unmatched. The CDR3 totals 16 residues. Germline CDR1 reads MNHEY; CDR2 reads SMNVEV (reference sequence). CDR3 DNA: TGTGCCAGCAGTTCTCTAGCGGGAGGGCCTACAGATACGCAGTATTTT. As protein: CASSSLAGGPTDTQYF.

J is TRBJ1-2 and V is TRBV15; 9 nucleotides align to TRBD1. The CDR3 is 16 amino acids. The junction had 7 bases not matched to a gene; V was cut back by 3 bases and J by 2 bases. CDR1 and CDR2 (germline): LNHNV, YYDKDF (reference sequence). CDR3 loop: CATSRNRQGVNYGYTF. The CDR3 DNA reads as TGTGCCACCAGCAGGAACAGACAGGGGGTCAACTATGGCTACACCTTC.

This chain connects TRBV30 to TRBJ1-1; 7 bases fit TRBD1. After removal of 5 bases from V and 1 base from J, the junction contained 1 base not matched to a gene. The CDR3 spans 12 residues. In germline, CDR1 is GTSNPN, CDR2 SVGIG (reference sequence). DNA of the CDR3: TGTGCCTGGGACAGGGCGAACACTGAAGCTTTCTTT. Protein sequence: CAWDRANTEAFF.

The chain couples TRBV27 to TRBJ1-5; tentatively, D is TRBD1 (6 bases). From germline, CDR1 is MNHEY and CDR2 SMNVEV (reference sequence). V was clipped by 8 bases and J by 0 bases, with 23 bases between them. The length of the CDR3 is 18 residues. The DNA for the CDR3 is TGTGCCAGCGCCCCTTACCGGGACATCTACGATAGCAATCAGCCCCAGCATTTT. Translating gives CASAPYRDIYDSNQPQHF.

V is TRBV25-1 and J is TRBJ2-3, with 13 bases matching TRBD2. From germline, CDR1 is MGHDK and CDR2 SYGVNS. V was pared by 3 bases and J by 8 bases, with 8 bases of the junction left unmatched. There are 16 residues in the CDR3. The CDR3: CASSEAGLAGLSTQYF. CDR3 DNA sequence: TGTGCCAGCAGTGAGGCGGGACTAGCGGGACTGAGTACGCAGTATTTT.

The rearrangement uses TRBV7-9 and TRBJ1-3, with 10 bases that match TRBD1. This CDR3 is built from 19 residues. The ends lost 4 bases at V and 1 base at J; junction bases unmatched: 13. Germline CDR1 reads SEHNR; CDR2 reads FQNEAQ (reference sequence). CDR3 sequence (DNA): TGTGCCAGCAGCTCGCCCAAGGGACAGGGGACACCATCTGGAAACACCATATATTTT. Protein product: CASSSPKGQGTPSGNTIYF.

The rearrangement uses TRBV11-2 and TRBJ2-1; 7 positions agree with TRBD1. Germline trimming cut 2 bases from V and 1 base from J; bases unmatched to any gene: 8. Germline-derived CDR1 and CDR2 are SGHAT and FQNNGV. CDR3 size: 17 residues. The CDR3 bases are TGTGCCAGCAGCTTATCAAGGGGGCTTGGATCCTACAATGAGCAGTTCTTC. The encoded protein is CASSLSRGLGSYNEQFF.

The rearrangement uses TRBV30 and TRBJ2-1; 11 nucleotides line up with TRBD2. CDR1 GTSNPN and CDR2 SVGIG come from the germline V gene (reference sequence). There are 15 residues in the CDR3. Trimming removed 0 bases from V and 9 bases from J; junction bases left unmatched: 7. This CDR3 is CAWSVGLAGGAEQFF. Here the CDR3 DNA reads TGTGCCTGGAGTGTAGGTCTAGCGGGAGGAGCTGAGCAGTTCTTC.

The chain links TRBV5-1 to TRBJ2-3, with D maybe TRBD2 (5 bases). Trimming cost V 0 bases and J 2 bases, with 7 bases left between them. CDR1 is SGHRS, CDR2 YFSETQ, per germline. This CDR3 has 14 residues. Here the CDR3 DNA reads TGCGCCAGCAGCTTGGCCCTAGCCACAGATACGCAGTATTTT. This sequence encodes CASSLALATDTQYF. The full variable domain, with the rest looked up from reference TRBV5-1 and TRBJ2-3, is KAGVTQTPRYLIKTRGQQVTLSCSPISGHRSVSWYQQTPGQGLQFLFEYFSETQRNKGNFPGRFSGRQFSNSRSEMNVSTLELGDSALYLCASSLALATDTQYFGPGTRLTVL.

V usage is TRBV5-4 and J usage is TRBJ1-3, with a weak D call TRBD1 (6 bases). Germline CDR1 reads SGHNT; CDR2 reads YYREEE (reference sequence). The V end was cut by 3 bases, the J end by 1 base, with 11 bases between. The CDR3 is 15 residues long. CDR3 bases: TGTGCCAGCAGCTCACAACAGGGTTCTGGAAACACCATATATTTT. Protein: CASSSQQGSGNTIYF.

The gene calls are TRBV5-8 and TRBJ2-5; 14 bases are shared with TRBD2. The CDR3 spans 17 residues. V dropped 2 bases and J dropped 5; count of bases not matched to a gene: 8. Germline CDR1 reads SGHTS; CDR2 reads YDEGEE. CDR3 nucleotides: TGTGCCAGCAGCTTCCTGGGACTAGCGGGAGCCGGCGAGACCCAGTACTTC. Protein sequence: CASSFLGLAGAGETQYF. The whole variable domain, remainder taken from reference TRBV5-8 and TRBJ2-5, is EAGVTQSPTHLIKTRGQQATLRCSPISGHTSVYWYQQALGLGLQFLLWYDEGEERNRGNFPPRFSGRQFPNYSSELNVNALELEDSALYLCASSFLGLAGAGETQYFGPGTRLLVL.

The chain has TRBV18 and TRBJ2-7; 11 bases agree with TRBD1. The CDR3 extends over 14 amino acids. CDR1 and CDR2 (germline): KGHSH, LQKENI. V shed 5 bases, J shed 1 base, and the junction held 1 base outside the gene matches. CDR3 coding DNA: TGTGCCAGCTCAGGGGACAGGGGGTCCTACGAGCAGTACTTC. It specifies CASSGDRGSYEQYF.